This T cell receptor (beta chain) is from a study of vaccination and CD4 T cells after COVID-19. About the research overall: The convalescents, six males and four females, included two who were Hispanic. Overlapping spike peptides of SARS-CoV-2, HCoV-NL63, HCoV-OC43 and HCoV-229E stimulated the cells.

Treatment denoted: approximately nine-day PBMC culture with coronavirus spike peptide pools or control peptides (ViraFEST assay). During the years 2011-2018, before the COVID-19 pandemic, the unexposed donor's CD4+ T cells were collected. Notes on this clonotype: Its antigen is not known.

Oncomine TCR Beta short-read sequencing was applied to DNA from cultured CD4+ T cells. TCRdb independently ran MiXCR on the PCR reads; one entry per CDR3 protein. The table shows about 4,900 distinct CDR3 sequences, with roughly 40% occurring only once. Trimming took off 4 bases at V and 6 bases at J, with 12 bases between the two ends. Per the germline V gene, CDR1 is SGHDN and CDR2 is FVKESK. The CDR3 has 13 amino acids. The specimen sequenced was CD4+ T cells from blood, cultured in vitro. The chain couples TRBV14 to TRBJ1-2, with D uncertain. This TCR came from a human donor in good health. CDR3 sequence reads: CASSRWQYDGYTF. Here the CDR3 DNA reads TGTGCCAGCAGCCGTTGGCAGTACGATGGCTACACCTTC.